The entry below describes one T cell receptor (beta chain). The sample is drawn from a study of T cells in narcolepsy. Sequencing was performed with immunoSEQ multiplex PCR; in TCRdb, only in-frame clones are kept and a portion is missing. The sample has over 25,000 clones, approximately 79% seen once. The germline gives CDR1 LNHDA, CDR2 SQIVND (reference sequence). This CDR3 contains 16 residues. Trimming pared 3 bases from V and 6 bases from J, leaving 15 bases between. The sequenced sample was memory (CD45RA-) CD4+ T cells from blood. The sequence derives from a human donor in good health. The chain carries TRBV19 and TRBJ1-6; possibly TRBD1 for D (5 bases). CDR3 in DNA: TGTGCCAGTAGTATTCGCTCAGGGACCGCTAATTCACCCCTCCACTTT. Amino acids: CASSIRSGTANSPLHF.